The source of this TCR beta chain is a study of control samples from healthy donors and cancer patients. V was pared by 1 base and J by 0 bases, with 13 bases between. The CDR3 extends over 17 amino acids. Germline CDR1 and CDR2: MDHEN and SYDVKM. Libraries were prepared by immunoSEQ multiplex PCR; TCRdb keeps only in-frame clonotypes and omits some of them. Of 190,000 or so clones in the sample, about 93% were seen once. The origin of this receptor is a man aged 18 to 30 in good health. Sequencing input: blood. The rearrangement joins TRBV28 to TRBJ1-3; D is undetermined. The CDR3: CASSLYNRYTSGNTIYF. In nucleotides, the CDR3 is TGTGCCAGCAGTTTATATAACAGATACACCTCTGGAAACACCATATATTTT.